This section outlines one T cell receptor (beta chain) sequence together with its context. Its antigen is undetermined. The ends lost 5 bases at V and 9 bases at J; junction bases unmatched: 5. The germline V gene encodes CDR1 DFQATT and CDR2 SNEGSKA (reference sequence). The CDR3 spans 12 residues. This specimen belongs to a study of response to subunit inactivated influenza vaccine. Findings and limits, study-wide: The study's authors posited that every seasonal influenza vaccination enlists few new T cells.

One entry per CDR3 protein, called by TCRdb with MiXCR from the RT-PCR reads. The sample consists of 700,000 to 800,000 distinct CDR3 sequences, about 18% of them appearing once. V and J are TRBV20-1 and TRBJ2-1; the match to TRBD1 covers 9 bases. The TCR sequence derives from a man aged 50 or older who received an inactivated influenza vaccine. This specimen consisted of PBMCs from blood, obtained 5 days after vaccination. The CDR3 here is CSALQGAGEQFF. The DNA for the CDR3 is TGCAGTGCTCTACAGGGGGCCGGTGAGCAGTTCTTC.